This TCR beta chain was documented in a study of T cell changes during pregnancy in multiple sclerosis. CDR1 is SGDLS and CDR2 is YYNGEE in the germline V gene. The CDR3 is 13 amino acids. With V trimmed by 3 bases and J by 3 bases, 1 base remained unmatched. Profiling relied on immunoSEQ multiplex PCR, and the TCRdb table lists in-frame clones only, not all of them. The repertoire has approximately 60,000 clones, more than 85% of them found once; the top ten carry around 3.5%. The receptor was isolated from a female donor in good health, enrolled as a control in a pregnancy study. The chain recombines TRBV9 with TRBJ2-7, with 9 bases fitting TRBD1. The sequenced sample was peripheral blood, obtained after pregnancy. The CDR3 is CASSATGGYEQYF. CDR3 coding DNA: TGTGCCAGCAGCGCGACAGGGGGCTACGAGCAGTACTTC.